Listed here is a single T cell receptor (beta chain). This sample stems from a study of blood T cell repertoires in COVID-19. Study-wide background: Sites across the United States, Italy and Spain contributed samples from acute and convalescent COVID-19. T cells, B-cell-depleted T cells, or PBMCs supplied cDNA or gDNA.

This CDR3 spans 13 amino acids. Germline CDR1 reads LNHDA; CDR2 reads SQIVND (reference sequence). V lost 3 bases and J lost 2, with 5 bases in between. Seattle patient enrollment occurred during active infection, with longitudinal follow-up thereafter. Original data processing: The authors estimated nucleated cell counts from reference gene primer amplification. Profiled with immunoSEQ multiplex PCR; TCRdb holds only in-frame clones, not every one. That table is the source of V, J and clone size, and D and trimming were worked out from the DNA. The table lists 300,000 to 400,000 clones, approximately 91% of them singletons, with about 7% in the top ten.

This receptor was taken from a woman aged 70-85 years with COVID-19, enrolled during active disease. The rearrangement uses TRBV19 and TRBJ2-1; D call uncertain. Material for sequencing was peripheral blood. Here the CDR3 reads CASSMAAYNEQFF. CDR3 coding DNA: TGTGCCAGTAGTATGGCAGCCTACAATGAGCAGTTCTTC.